This T cell receptor (beta chain) comes out of a study of blood T cell repertoires in COVID-19. Libraries were prepared by immunoSEQ multiplex PCR; TCRdb keeps only in-frame clonotypes and omits some of them. This table has about 190,000 clones, approximately 91% appearing once. The CDR3 contains 17 residues. The ends were cut back, 0 bases at V and 0 bases at J, with 11 bases in the middle. Looked up from germline, CDR1 is LGHDT and CDR2 is YNNKEL (reference sequence). The J gene is TRBJ1-4, the V gene TRBV3-1 (or the pseudogene TRBV3-2); TRBD1 is a possible D gene (5 bases). Material: peripheral blood. This sequence originates from a man aged 40-49 years with acute or convalescent COVID-19. The CDR3 spells CASSQDTRRATNEKLFF. CDR3 sequence (DNA): TGTGCCAGCAGCCAAGACACCCGCAGGGCAACTAATGAAAAACTGTTTTTT.